This TCR beta chain originates from a study of cytomegalovirus exposure and HLA in healthy donors. General study results and limits: Looking again later, the authors saw that most CMV-associated TCR beta chains seemed HLA-restricted.

This clone showed up just once. Its target is unknown. CDR1 is SGHDT, CDR2 YYEEEE, per germline. This CDR3 spans 15 amino acids. Trimming took 2 bases from V and 0 from J, leaving 9 bases between them. The primer mix had 60 Vbeta and 13 Jbeta primers. Sequenced by immunoSEQ multiplex PCR; TCRdb stores in-frame clones only, minus some. The data show around 150,000 clones, roughly 80% seen once. The sample taken for sequencing was PBMCs. This receptor was taken from a man aged 50-59 years in good health and CMV-seropositive. The chain has TRBV5-6 and TRBJ2-1; possible D gene TRBD2, 6 bases. The CDR3 DNA reads TGTGCCAGCAGCTTAGCGGGTAGCTCCTACAATGAGCAGTTCTTC. It yields the protein CASSLAGSSYNEQFF.